Below, 6 T cell receptor beta chains from the same sample are listed, as sequenced in a study of shared clonotypes between healthy human individuals. Assay used: immunoSEQ multiplex PCR; TCRdb lists only in-frame clones, some missing. The sample yields around 200,000 clones, about 68% seen once. Input material: memory CD4+ T cells sorted from blood. Subset in this sample: CD45RA-negative fraction. The receptor source for this set is a man between 25 and 39 years old in good health.

The J gene is TRBJ2-5, the V gene TRBV7-9; 7 nucleotides align to TRBD1. The CDR3 totals 13 residues. After removal of 5 bases from V and 7 bases from J, the junction contained 7 bases not matched to a gene. The germline V gene has CDR1 SEHNR and CDR2 FQNEAQ (reference sequence). The CDR3 DNA follows: TGTGCCAGCAGCCTCCAGACAGGGAGGACCCAGTACTTC. Encoded protein: CASSLQTGRTQYF. The full variable domain, with the rest looked up from reference TRBV7-9 and TRBJ2-5, is DTGVSQNPRHKITKRGQNVTFRCDPISEHNRLYWYRQTLGQGPEFLTYFQNEAQLEKSRLLSDRFSAERPKGSFSTLEIQRTEQGDSAMYLCASSLQTGRTQYFGPGTRLLVL.

The chain has TRBV7-2 and TRBJ1-5; TRBD1 might be the D (6 bases). CDR1 is SGHTA and CDR2 is FQGNSA in the germline V gene. V lost 5 bases, J lost 3 bases, and 11 bases lay in between. This CDR3 contains 14 residues. The CDR3 DNA sequence: TGTGCCAGCAGCACGGACAGCGTCAATCAGCCCCAGCATTTT. Its translation: CASSTDSVNQPQHF.

J is TRBJ2-2 and V is TRBV5-1; TRBD2 aligns across 12 bases. This CDR3 contains 19 residues. V gave up 4 bases and J gave up 1 base; unmatched junction bases: 11. The germline V gene encodes CDR1 SGHRS and CDR2 YFSETQ. The CDR3 sequence is CASSPTLAGGPKNTGELFF. As DNA, the CDR3 is TGCGCCAGCAGCCCAACTCTAGCGGGAGGGCCTAAGAACACCGGGGAGCTGTTTTTT. Full variable domain (outside the CDR3, taken from reference TRBV5-1 and TRBJ2-2): KAGVTQTPRYLIKTRGQQVTLSCSPISGHRSVSWYQQTPGQGLQFLFEYFSETQRNKGNFPGRFSGRQFSNSRSEMNVSTLELGDSALYLCASSPTLAGGPKNTGELFFGEGSRLTVL.

The CDR3, as DNA: TGTGCCAGCAGCTTGCTTAGACAGGGGGCAGGAGATACGCAGTATTTT. Translated: CASSLLRQGAGDTQYF. This chain connects TRBV5-5 to TRBJ2-3, with 10 positions matching TRBD1. CDR3 length: 16 residues. V shed 1 base, J shed 5 bases, and the junction held 7 bases outside the gene matches. Germline CDR1 SGHKS, CDR2 YYEKEE (reference sequence).

The V gene is TRBV7-6, the J gene TRBJ2-5; the D is unclear. This CDR3 has 12 residues. Germline CDR1 reads SGHVS; CDR2 reads FNYEAQ. Trimming cost V 0 bases and J 4 bases, with 3 bases left between them. The CDR3 DNA is TGTGCCAGCAGCTTAGCGGGAGAGACCCAGTACTTC. Protein product: CASSLAGETQYF. The complete variable domain, with remaining parts taken from reference TRBV7-6 and TRBJ2-5, reads GAGVSQSPRYKVTKRGQDVALRCDPISGHVSLYWYRQALGQGPEFLTYFNYEAQQDKSGLPNDRFSAERPEGSISTLTIQRTEQRDSAMYRCASSLAGETQYFGPGTRLLVL.

The J gene is TRBJ2-7, the V gene TRBV27; 10 nucleotides line up with TRBD2. The CDR3 runs 15 residues. After removal of 3 bases from V and 4 bases from J, the junction contained 6 bases not matched to a gene. Germline CDR1 MNHEY, CDR2 SMNVEV (reference sequence). CDR3 sequence (DNA): TGTGCCAGCAGTTTGAGGGCTAGCGGGAGTTACGAGCAGTACTTC. It encodes CASSLRASGSYEQYF.